The T cell receptor (beta chain) described here comes from a study of naive and memory T cell subsets. Findings and limits, study-wide: Especially in CD8 cells, naive repertoires contained a few larger clonotypes, possibly CD45RA-re-expressing memory cells.

The beta constant-region primer was an equimolar mix of two oligonucleotides covering TRBC1 and TRBC2. Nested alpha and beta constant-region primers with the SP2 primer drove four PCR rounds on ligated cDNA. TCRdb re-analysed the UMI-ligation and nested PCR reads in MiXCR, keeping a single row per CDR3 protein. The repertoire holds about 150,000 distinct CDR3 sequences, with approximately 22% as singletons. From the second PCR step, alpha and beta chains were amplified apart. The V gene's germline CDR1 is KGHSH and CDR2 LQKENI. The CDR3 is 15 residues long. V gave up 6 bases and J gave up 6 bases; unmatched junction bases: 13. As to this clonotype: The antigen is unknown.

Sequenced input: naive CD4+ T cells from blood. This rearrangement joins TRBV18 to TRBJ2-7; TRBD1 matches at 8 bases. The clonotype originates from a human donor in good health. The CDR3 protein is CASSLKDRVEVEQYF. The CDR3 nucleotides read TGTGCCAGCTCGCTAAAGGACAGGGTGGAGGTCGAGCAGTACTTC.